Presented here are 21 T cell receptor beta chains from one specimen sequenced in a study of cytomegalovirus exposure and HLA in healthy donors (dated 2017 in TCRdb). Library prep was done by the immunoSEQ multiplex PCR assay. For the multiplex PCR, a mixture combining 60 forward primers for TCR Vbeta segments and 13 reverse primers for TCR Jbeta segments was used. Imported from immuneACCESS, the table was reduced by TCRdb to in-frame sequences with V and J called. These copies leave out some clones; in studies compared against another copy, an unresolved V gene accounts for under half, and the cause of the remainder is not known. Counted in this sample were fewer than 75,000 clones; 75% of them appeared once. The ten largest account for roughly 12% of the sample. The specimen was PBMCs. These receptors originate from an older man in good health and CMV-seronegative.

The J gene is TRBJ2-4, the V gene TRBV28; 8 nucleotides agree with TRBD1. The V gene end was trimmed by 2 bases and the J gene end by 11 bases; junction bases not matched to a gene: 14. CDR3 length equals 16 residues. Germline lookup yields CDR1 MDHEN and CDR2 SYDVKM. The CDR3 DNA follows: TGTGCCAGCAGTTTAAGCCGAGACACAGGGGGTCTGGTTCAGTACTTC. It is translated as CASSLSRDTGGLVQYF.

This CDR3 is CASSSRDRATNEQFF. CDR3 bases: TGTGCCAGCAGCTCCCGGGACAGGGCGACGAATGAGCAGTTCTTC. This sequence joins TRBV5-4 and TRBJ2-1; 9 nucleotides match TRBD1. The germline V gene encodes CDR1 SGHNT and CDR2 YYREEE (reference sequence). V was clipped by 3 bases and J by 7 bases; unmatched bases: 8. The CDR3 has 15 residues.

The V call is TRBV6-6, the J call TRBJ1-2, with a tentative D call TRBD1 (6 bases). Trimming took 4 bases from V and 7 from J, leaving 13 bases between them. CDR1 is MNHNY, CDR2 SVGAGI, per germline (reference sequence). The CDR3 is made up of 13 amino acids. CDR3 sequence (DNA): TGTGCCAGCAGTTCCCTCGGACAGTGTGGCTACACCTTC. It translates to CASSSLGQCGYTF.

The chain recombines TRBV4-3 with TRBJ1-6; 7 bases align to TRBD1. Per the germline V gene, CDR1 is LGHNA and CDR2 is YSLEER. The V gene end was trimmed by 4 bases and the J gene end by 12 bases; junction bases not matched to a gene: 9. This CDR3 has 14 residues. This CDR3 reads CASSPWTGVQPLHF. The CDR3 bases are TGCGCCAGCAGCCCGTGGACAGGAGTTCAACCCCTCCACTTT.

The rearrangement uses TRBV18 and TRBJ2-2, with a tentative D call TRBD1 (7 bases). Per the germline V gene, CDR1 is KGHSH and CDR2 is LQKENI. V dropped 9 bases and J dropped 0 bases, with 11 bases sitting between them. This CDR3 is built from 14 residues. The CDR3 is CASCGTANTGELFF. In nucleotides, the CDR3 is TGTGCCAGTTGCGGGACAGCGAACACCGGGGAGCTGTTTTTT.

The rearrangement uses TRBV4-1 and TRBJ2-1, with D perhaps TRBD2 (5 bases). CDR1 and CDR2 (germline): MGHRA, YSYEKL. V shed 1 base and J shed 0 bases, with 13 bases lying between them. CDR3 length equals 17 residues. CDR3 sequence: CASSQAPSSSSYNEQFF. The CDR3 DNA is TGCGCCAGCAGCCAAGCCCCATCTAGCAGCTCCTACAATGAGCAGTTCTTC.

This clone was recorded a few times. The rearrangement joins TRBV6-6 to TRBJ2-5; 10 nucleotides match TRBD2. Losses at the gene ends were 10 bases for V and 5 bases for J; bases not matched to a gene: 13. The CDR3 loop spans 15 amino acids. Looked up from germline, CDR1 is MNHNY and CDR2 is SVGAGI (reference sequence). CDR3 residues: CATQSGLAGDETQYF. CDR3 nucleotide sequence: TGTGCCACCCAAAGCGGGCTAGCGGGAGACGAGACCCAGTACTTC.

The rearrangement joins TRBV4-1 to TRBJ2-2; TRBD1 matches 8 bases. The germline V gene encodes CDR1 MGHRA and CDR2 YSYEKL. This CDR3 has 20 residues. Unmatched junction bases numbered 16, after V lost 1 base and J lost 3 bases. The CDR3 loop reads CASSQVGRLNGQGYTGELFF. CDR3 sequence (DNA): TGCGCCAGCAGCCAAGTAGGTCGTCTTAATGGACAGGGATACACCGGGGAGCTGTTTTTT.

The V call is TRBV18, the J call TRBJ2-7; perhaps TRBD1 as D (5 bases). CDR3 length: 15 amino acids. Trimming shortened V by 1 base and J by 5 bases, and 15 bases separated the two germline ends. CDR1 and CDR2 (germline): KGHSH, LQKENI. The CDR3 nucleotides read TGTGCCAGCTCACCACGGCAGGGAAGGTGGGACGAGCAGTACTTC. Residues: CASSPRQGRWDEQYF.

A few counts support this clone. V gene TRBV5-8 combines with J gene TRBJ1-6; 11 nucleotides line up with TRBD1. The V segment lost 4 bases and the J segment 9 bases; nucleotides outside the gene matches: 3. This CDR3 spans 14 amino acids. Germline lookup yields CDR1 SGHTS and CDR2 YDEGEE. In DNA, the CDR3 is TGTGCCAGCAGCCGTGGACAGGGGGCTTCACCCCTCCACTTT. It translates to CASSRGQGASPLHF.

The chain is built from TRBV11-2 and TRBJ1-6; D is unclear. Germline loops: CDR1 SGHAT, CDR2 FQNNGV. Between the trimmed V and J ends, which lost 5 bases and 7 bases, there was a span of 6 bases. The CDR3 totals 12 residues. CDR3 in DNA: TGTGCCAGCAGCCGGGAGAATTCACCCCTCCACTTT. The encoded protein is CASSRENSPLHF.

V is TRBV7-9 and J is TRBJ2-3; TRBD2 matches 7 bases. The CDR3 sequence is 12 residues long. Germline trimming cut 5 bases from V and 11 bases from J; bases unmatched to any gene: 7. Germline values: CDR1 SEHNR, CDR2 FQNEAQ (reference sequence). The CDR3 DNA sequence: TGTGCCAGCAGCCCCGGACTAGGAGGGCAGTATTTT. This translates into CASSPGLGGQYF.

V and J are TRBV10-3 and TRBJ2-3; 8 bases match TRBD2. Trimming at V came to 7 bases and at J to 2 bases, leaving 5 bases not matched to a gene. Germline assignment: CDR1 ENHRY and CDR2 SYGVKD. This CDR3 spans 14 amino acids. CDR3 amino acids: CAIMGSGATDTQYF. In nucleotides, the CDR3 is TGTGCCATCATGGGTAGCGGGGCCACAGATACGCAGTATTTT.

The chain carries TRBV30 and TRBJ1-4, with a weak D call TRBD1 (5 bases). Germline CDR1 GTSNPN, CDR2 SVGIG (reference sequence). V lost 2 bases and J lost 2, with 15 bases in between. The CDR3 totals 16 residues. The CDR3 region is CAWSRSGVKTNEKLFF. The CDR3 bases are TGTGCCTGGAGTAGATCGGGGGTTAAGACTAATGAAAAACTGTTTTTT. The complete variable domain, with remaining parts taken from reference TRBV30 and TRBJ1-4, reads SQTIHQWPATLVQPVGSPLSLECTVEGTSNPNLYWYRQAAGRGLQLLFYSVGIGQISSEVPQNLSASRPQDRQFILSSKKLLLSDSGFYLCAWSRSGVKTNEKLFFGSGTQLSVL.

This rearrangement joins TRBV29-1 to TRBJ1-1, with 7 bases identical to TRBD1. The CDR3 loop spans 12 amino acids. J gave up 3 bases and V 6 bases, and 4 bases lay outside the gene matches. Per the germline V gene, CDR1 is SQVTM and CDR2 is ANQGSEA. The CDR3 nucleotides are TGCAGCGTCGGACAGGTTTACACTGAAGCTTTCTTT. Protein sequence: CSVGQVYTEAFF.

The rearrangement joins TRBV11-2 to TRBJ2-1; 11 bases are a match to TRBD2. Germline V gives CDR1 SGHAT, CDR2 FQNNGV. With 5 bases clipped from V and 4 bases from J, the junction kept 7 bases outside the gene matches. The CDR3 spans 16 residues. The DNA of the CDR3 is TGTGCCAGCAGCGTCCAGGGGACTAGCGGTTACAATGAGCAGTTCTTC. Translating it yields CASSVQGTSGYNEQFF.

The rearrangement links TRBV9 to TRBJ1-1; 8 positions agree with TRBD1. The CDR3 sequence is 18 residues long. Germline V gene sequence: CDR1 SGDLS, CDR2 YYNGEE. J gave up 3 bases and V 2 bases, and 15 bases lay outside the gene matches. CDR3 residues: CASSVLAGGGRDHTEAFF. CDR3 DNA: TGTGCCAGCAGCGTTCTGGCAGGGGGCGGAAGAGACCACACTGAAGCTTTCTTT.

This clone appeared many times. The CDR3 sequence is CASSLTGQYSDEQYF. CDR3 nucleotides: TGCGCCAGCAGCCTAACGGGACAGTACTCGGACGAGCAGTACTTC. The gene calls are TRBV5-1 and TRBJ2-7; 7 nucleotides align to TRBD1. This CDR3 contains 15 residues. Per germline, CDR1 SGHRS and CDR2 YFSETQ. V was clipped by 4 bases and J by 5 bases; unmatched bases: 12. The complete variable domain, with remaining parts taken from reference TRBV5-1 and TRBJ2-7, reads KAGVTQTPRYLIKTRGQQVTLSCSPISGHRSVSWYQQTPGQGLQFLFEYFSETQRNKGNFPGRFSGRQFSNSRSEMNVSTLELGDSALYLCASSLTGQYSDEQYFGPGTRLTVT.

The genes are TRBV6-1 and TRBJ2-7; D not certain. V was pared by 2 bases and J by 3 bases, with 14 bases between. This CDR3 spans 15 amino acids. CDR1 is MNHNS and CDR2 is SASEGT in the germline V gene. The CDR3 protein is CASSERPREDYEQYF. In DNA, the CDR3 is TGTGCCAGCAGTGAACGCCCAAGAGAAGACTACGAGCAGTACTTC.

The genes are TRBV19 and TRBJ1-2; D might be TRBD1 (6 bases). The ends were cut back, 6 bases at V and 4 bases at J, with 15 bases in the middle. CDR3 length: 14 amino acids. CDR1 LNHDA and CDR2 SQIVND come from the germline V gene (reference sequence). The CDR3 DNA sequence: TGTGCCAGTAGGACCGGGACATCCGGCTATGGCTACACCTTC. Translated, it gives CASRTGTSGYGYTF.

The chain has TRBV18 and TRBJ1-1; D unresolved. V shed 5 bases and J shed 1 base, with 8 bases lying between them. The CDR3 has 13 amino acids. Germline V CDR1 and CDR2: KGHSH, LQKENI. CDR3 in DNA: TGTGCCAGCTCAGGCGGCAGGAACACTGAAGCTTTCTTT. It is translated as CASSGGRNTEAFF.